A single sample is the source of the 2 T cell receptor beta chains below, sequenced in a study of shared T cell receptors in the human thymus. Measured with immunoSEQ multiplex PCR; TCRdb has only the in-frame clones, and not every one. Altogether hundreds of thousands of clones are present, about 90% being singletons, with the ten largest covering roughly 0.0094%. The same sample was also studied in work on human thymus T cells.

The specimen sequenced was thymocytes. These receptors were obtained from a boy in the first two years of life with a congenital heart defect.

This chain connects TRBV6-5 to TRBJ1-3; the D gene is possibly TRBD1 (5 bases). Per the germline V gene, CDR1 is MNHEY and CDR2 is SVGAGI. The CDR3 length is 15 residues. V gave up 4 bases and J gave up 0 bases, with 10 bases separating them. For the CDR3, the DNA is TGTGCCAGCAGTTTCGGGGGATTCTCTGGAAACACCATATATTTT. Translating gives CASSFGGFSGNTIYF.

The chain is built from TRBV4-3 and TRBJ2-7, with 8 bases lining up with TRBD1. V dropped 3 bases and J dropped 2; count of bases not matched to a gene: 15. This CDR3 has 18 residues. Per germline, CDR1 LGHNA and CDR2 YSLEER. CDR3 in DNA: TGCGCCAGCAGCCAGGAGACAGGGGTTTGGGGGGATGCCTACGAGCAGTACTTC. Residues: CASSQETGVWGDAYEQYF.